These 29 T cell receptor beta chains originate from one sample sequenced in a study of identical twins. TCRdb called the 5' RACE reads again in MiXCR, with one record for every CDR3 protein. The sample lists 240,000 or so distinct CDR3 sequences, 5.5% to 7% occurring once. These same records also appear under a second study, on yellow fever vaccine responses in identical twins.

Source material: memory (CD45RO+) T cells sorted from blood. The source is a woman aged 18-29 years in good health.

This clonotype was picked up one time. This sequence joins TRBV4-1 and TRBJ2-1; 12 nucleotides match TRBD1. The CDR3 covers 14 residues. CDR1 and CDR2 (germline): MGHRA, YSYEKL. The V gene end was trimmed by 8 bases and the J gene end by 7 bases; junction bases not matched to a gene: 6. The CDR3 loop reads CASRRDRGLNEQFF. In nucleotides, the CDR3 is TGCGCCAGCCGAAGGGACAGGGGGCTGAATGAGCAGTTCTTC.

In its sample, this clonotype was seen many times. The V and J genes are TRBV5-1 and TRBJ2-1; no clear D gene. CDR3 length equals 15 residues. The germline V gene encodes CDR1 SGHRS and CDR2 YFSETQ. The V end lost 4 bases, the J end lost 0 bases, and 11 bases lay between the germline ends. DNA for the CDR3: TGCGCCAGCAGCGTGGAAGCACCCTCCTACAATGAGCAGTTCTTC. Translation: CASSVEAPSYNEQFF.

CDR3 sequence: CASSKLRTGHYTF. The CDR3, as DNA: TGTGCCAGCAGTAAACTAAGGACCGGGCACTACACCTTC. The rearrangement links TRBV12-3 or TRBV12-4 to TRBJ1-2; D gene unclear. The CDR3 has 13 residues. Trimming removed 5 bases at V and 10 bases at J, with 17 bases between.

In this sample, this clonotype turned up many times. The gene calls are TRBV24-1 and TRBJ1-2, with 7 bases lining up with TRBD1. This CDR3 has 14 residues. Germline CDR1 KGHDR, CDR2 SFDVKD. J lost 8 bases, V lost 4 bases, and 9 bases had no gene match. The CDR3, as DNA: TGTGCCACCAGTGACACCGACAGGGAGGAGGGCTACACCTTC. Residues: CATSDTDREEGYTF.

The chain uses TRBV10-3 and TRBJ2-5; 7 bases map to TRBD2. Germline V CDR1 and CDR2: ENHRY, SYGVKD. J lost 2 bases, V lost 2 bases, and 11 bases had no gene match. The CDR3 length is 17 residues. The CDR3 sequence: CAISEGQGGSLQETQYF. CDR3 coding DNA: TGTGCCATCAGTGAGGGTCAGGGAGGGTCCCTACAAGAGACCCAGTACTTC.

This clonotype has more than one count but fewer than ten. This chain uses TRBV5-4 with TRBJ1-6; D perhaps matches TRBD1 (6 bases). V was clipped by 4 bases and J by 0 bases, with 11 bases between them. Germline V gene sequence: CDR1 SGHNT, CDR2 YYREEE (reference sequence). The CDR3 runs to 16 residues. The CDR3 region has the DNA TGTGCCAGCAGCACCGGACAGTTCTCCTATAATTCACCCCTCCACTTT. It encodes CASSTGQFSYNSPLHF.

This clonotype was picked up a small number of times. The genes are TRBV5-6 and TRBJ2-5, with 9 positions matching TRBD1. The CDR3 extends over 15 amino acids. From germline, CDR1 is SGHDT and CDR2 YYEEEE. J lost 2 bases, V lost 3 bases, and 5 bases had no gene match. CDR3 sequence: CASSSGQGGQETQYF. The CDR3 DNA sequence: TGTGCCAGCAGCTCGGGACAGGGTGGGCAAGAGACCCAGTACTTC.

This clonotype was detected ten times or more. The V and J genes are TRBV21-1 and TRBJ2-3; the table names TRBD1, a call not compared with the DNA. TRBV21-1 constitutes a pseudogene. The CDR3 is made up of 14 amino acids. CDR3 region: CASSRLGGTDTQYF. In DNA, the CDR3 is TGTGCCAGCAGCCGACTGGGCGGCACAGATACGCAGTATTTT.

With regard to this clonotype: Sequence at one end of the junction differs from germline and may be a read error. This chain's CDR3 is CCALNIGTPRPDTQYF. CDR3 nucleotide sequence: TGCTGTGCCCTTAATATTGGGACGCCCCGGCCAGATACGCAGTATTTT. This chain joins TRBV20-1 and TRBJ2-3; either TRBD1 or TRBD2 may supply D (5 bases each). The CDR3 runs 16 residues. In germline, CDR1 is DFQATT, CDR2 SNEGSKA (reference sequence).

This clonotype was seen repeatedly, ten times or more. The chain joins TRBV20-1 to TRBJ2-4; D possibly matches TRBD1 or TRBD2 (5 bases each). V lost 0 bases and J 6 bases, leaving 9 bases between the germline ends. The CDR3 sequence is 13 residues long. Germline V gives CDR1 DFQATT, CDR2 SNEGSKA (reference sequence). As DNA, the CDR3 is TGCAGTGCTAGAGATCTTGGGGGAAACATTCAGTACTTC. Translating gives CSARDLGGNIQYF.

This clonotype was seen a few times. The chain links TRBV20-1 to TRBJ2-7; weak D call: TRBD1 (5 bases). The CDR3 has 12 residues. The germline V and J ends were trimmed by 1 base and 7 bases, with 11 bases remaining between them. The germline CDR1 and CDR2 sequences are DFQATT and SNEGSKA (reference sequence). For the CDR3, the DNA is TGCAGTGCTAGAGTCAGGGTTGGGGAGCAGTACGTC. As protein: CSARVRVGEQYV.

The gene calls are TRBV11-2 and TRBJ1-2, with 8 bases identical to TRBD1. V shed 2 bases, J shed 9 bases, and the junction held 5 bases outside the gene matches. This CDR3 spans 13 amino acids. CDR1 and CDR2 from the germline V gene are SGHAT and FQNNGV. CDR3 residues: CASSLTRTGSYTF. DNA of the CDR3: TGTGCCAGCAGCTTAACCCGGACAGGGAGCTACACCTTC.

This clonotype was seen more than once but under ten times. This chain joins TRBV3-1 and TRBJ1-6; maybe TRBD1 (6 bases). V was clipped by 6 bases and J by 6 bases, with 15 bases between them. Per germline, CDR1 LGHDT and CDR2 YNNKEL (reference sequence). The CDR3 is 15 amino acids. The CDR3 nucleotides are TGTGCCAGCAGGCTGGGACAACGGACTAATTCACCCCTCCACTTT. Translating gives CASRLGQRTNSPLHF.

This clonotype was observed many times. The chain carries TRBV10-3 and TRBJ2-5; D tentatively fits TRBD1 or TRBD2 (5 bases each). V lost 4 bases to trimming and J lost 5 bases, with 14 bases between them. The CDR3 has 14 amino acids. Germline V gene data show CDR1 as ENHRY and CDR2 as SYGVKD. The CDR3 sequence: CAISGGPGPETQYF. The DNA for the CDR3 is TGTGCCATCAGTGGAGGGCCAGGGCCGGAGACCCAGTACTTC.

This clonotype was observed a handful of times. In nucleotides, the CDR3 is TGTGCCAGCAGCCTCCTGGGACTAGCGGGATCAGATACGCAGTATTTT. Its protein is CASSLLGLAGSDTQYF. The chain is built from TRBV7-2 and TRBJ2-3; 13 bases are shared with TRBD2. The CDR3 consists of 16 residues. With V trimmed by 5 bases and J by 4 bases, 6 bases remained unmatched. Germline CDR1 and CDR2: SGHTA and FQGNSA. The full variable domain, with the rest looked up from reference TRBV7-2 and TRBJ2-3, is GAGVSQSPSNKVTEKGKDVELRCDPISGHTALYWYRQSLGQGLEFLIYFQGNSAPDKSGLPSDRFSAERTGGSVSTLTIQRTQQEDSAVYLCASSLLGLAGSDTQYFGPGTRLTVL.

In this sample, this clonotype turned up a few times. The V and J genes are TRBV5-6 and TRBJ2-7, with 10 positions matching TRBD1. V gave up 5 bases and J gave up 2 bases; unmatched junction bases: 7. The germline CDR1 and CDR2 sequences are SGHDT and YYEEEE. This CDR3 has 15 residues. CDR3 sequence reads: CASREGGQGTYEQYF. The CDR3 bases are TGTGCCAGCAGGGAAGGGGGACAGGGGACCTACGAGCAGTACTTC.

This chain connects TRBV5-1 to TRBJ2-7; no definite D call. The germline V gene encodes CDR1 SGHRS and CDR2 YFSETQ. The CDR3 sequence is 14 residues long. V lost 7 bases to trimming and J lost 0 bases, with 14 bases between them. The CDR3 DNA sequence: TGCGCCAGCGGCCCCGGTCAGAGCTCCTACGAGCAGTACTTC. Encoded protein: CASGPGQSSYEQYF.

Many counts were recorded for this clonotype. The chain employs TRBV28 and TRBJ1-5, with D possibly matching TRBD1 (6 bases). Trimming took 6 bases from V and 1 from J, leaving 13 bases between them. This CDR3 is 15 amino acids long. Germline loops: CDR1 MDHEN, CDR2 SYDVKM. The chain's CDR3 is CASSTTGWSNQPQHF. DNA of the CDR3: TGTGCCAGCAGCACGACAGGTTGGAGCAATCAGCCCCAGCATTTT.

This chain links TRBV5-1 with TRBJ2-1; 7 bases fit TRBD2. The CDR3 sequence is 15 residues long. Germline V CDR1 and CDR2: SGHRS, YFSETQ. V lost 4 bases to trimming and J lost 2 bases; unmatched junction nucleotides: 6. The CDR3: CASSPGTITYNEQFF. The CDR3 DNA sequence: TGCGCCAGCAGCCCGGGGACTATTACCTACAATGAGCAGTTCTTC.

This clonotype was counted ten times or more. J is TRBJ1-5 and V is TRBV7-6, with D possibly TRBD1 on 5 matching bases. Trimming stripped 3 bases from V and 4 bases from J, with 31 bases between. Germline V gives CDR1 SGHVS, CDR2 FNYEAQ. This CDR3 contains 21 residues. The CDR3 DNA sequence: TGTGCCAGCAGCTTCCGTCACCCTTATAACCGGGACCGAGTCACAAATCAGCCCCAGCATTTT. This encodes CASSFRHPYNRDRVTNQPQHF.

This clonotype was detected only a few times. This chain uses TRBV5-5 with TRBJ2-5; D unclear. Trimming removed 0 bases at V and 2 bases at J, with 8 bases between. The CDR3 has 14 amino acids. Germline values: CDR1 SGHKS, CDR2 YYEKEE (reference sequence). CDR3 nucleotide sequence: TGTGCCAGCAGCTTGGGGGAACTACAAGAGACCCAGTACTTC. It codes for CASSLGELQETQYF. The full variable domain, its missing parts supplied by reference TRBV5-5 and TRBJ2-5, is DAGVTQSPTHLIKTRGQQVTLRCSPISGHKSVSWYQQVLGQGPQFIFQYYEKEERGRGNFPDRFSARQFPNYSSELNVNALLLGDSALYLCASSLGELQETQYFGPGTRLLVL.

This clonotype was recorded many times. The chain's CDR3 is CASSGGLSSYNEQFF. The CDR3 nucleotides read TGTGCCAGCAGTGGAGGCCTGAGCTCCTACAATGAGCAGTTCTTC. V is TRBV2 and J is TRBJ2-1; D not resolved. This CDR3 is 15 amino acids long. The V gene lost 4 bases and the J gene lost 0 bases, with 10 bases spanning the gap. Germline V lookup: CDR1 SNHLY, CDR2 FYNNEI.

This clonotype was seen at least ten times. V is TRBV4-1 and J is TRBJ2-5, with D uncertain. Germline-derived CDR1 and CDR2 are MGHRA and YSYEKL. The CDR3 totals 12 residues. The V end was cut by 8 bases, the J end by 5 bases, with 12 bases between. CDR3: CASANPRETQYF. The CDR3 region has the DNA TGCGCCAGCGCCAACCCACGGGAGACCCAGTACTTC.

The chain links TRBV7-9 to TRBJ1-1; 9 positions match TRBD1. The V gene end was trimmed by 5 bases and the J gene end by 4 bases; junction bases not matched to a gene: 11. The length of the CDR3 is 16 residues. The germline V gene has CDR1 SEHNR and CDR2 FQNEAQ (reference sequence). CDR3 coding DNA: TGTGCCAGCAGCCTACAGGGGGCCGGTGATAGCACTGAAGCTTTCTTT. Its translation: CASSLQGAGDSTEAFF.

This clonotype was recorded at least ten times. The V call is TRBV6-1, the J call TRBJ2-7; a possible D gene is TRBD1 (6 bases). Trimming took off 1 base at V and 2 bases at J, with 12 bases between the two ends. Per the germline V gene, CDR1 is MNHNS and CDR2 is SASEGT. The CDR3 length is 15 residues. The CDR3 bases are TGTGCCAGCAGTGAAGAAACAGGGAACCCCTACGAGCAGTACTTC. It is translated as CASSEETGNPYEQYF.

Many counts were recorded for this clonotype. CDR3 sequence: CAISEEGGITEAFF. Here the CDR3 DNA reads TGTGCCATCAGTGAGGAAGGAGGGATCACTGAAGCTTTCTTT. The chain recombines TRBV10-3 with TRBJ1-1; no reliable D call. V was clipped by 2 bases and J by 4 bases, with 11 bases between them. There are 14 residues in the CDR3. The germline gives CDR1 ENHRY, CDR2 SYGVKD.

The table lists this clonotype with many counts. The genes are TRBV27 and TRBJ2-5; D might be TRBD1 (6 bases). V lost 3 bases, J lost 5 bases, and 13 bases lay in between. CDR1 and CDR2 (germline): MNHEY, SMNVEV (reference sequence). The CDR3 has 14 amino acids. DNA of the CDR3: TGTGCCAGCAGTTTCCGACACGACAGGGAGACCCAGTACTTC. Protein product: CASSFRHDRETQYF.

In this sample, this clonotype turned up many times. The chain employs TRBV5-1 and TRBJ2-1, with TRBD2 matching over 8 bases. V shed 1 base, J shed 4 bases, and the junction held 13 bases outside the gene matches. The CDR3 sequence is 18 residues long. The germline gives CDR1 SGHRS, CDR2 YFSETQ. The CDR3 loop is CASSLREGSMLGYNEQFF. The DNA of the CDR3 is TGCGCCAGCAGCTTGCGGGAGGGATCGATGCTTGGGTACAATGAGCAGTTCTTC.

V usage is TRBV11-2 and J usage is TRBJ1-3; no definite D call. This CDR3 region has 14 residues. CDR1 and CDR2 (germline): SGHAT, FQNNGV. V was pared by 7 bases and J by 3 bases, with 13 bases between. The CDR3 sequence: CASMRREGGNTIYF. CDR3 coding DNA: TGTGCCAGCATGCGGCGGGAGGGTGGAAACACCATATATTTT.